One TCR beta chain is described in this entry. The study amplified the TCR beta CDR3 region from genomic DNA. This amplification was carried out by two rounds of multiplex PCR. TRBV and TRBJ genes each had their own specific primers in first-round PCR. TCRdb ran MiXCR on the multiplex PCR reads and lists one entry per CDR3 protein. The sample consists of about 14,000 distinct CDR3 sequences, roughly 25% of them appearing once. The sample is drawn from a study of prognosis after radiotherapy for stage I lung cancer. Study-level background: Several patients had oligometastatic NSCLC after their primary tumor was surgically resected, and about 13 patients had newly diagnosed primary stage I lung tumors. Aged about 53 to 90 years, with a median of around 74 years, the patients were about 13 men and roughly six women.

After removal of 0 bases from V and 1 base from J, the junction contained 12 bases not matched to a gene. The CDR3 has 20 amino acids. Germline CDR1 and CDR2: SGHRS and YFSETQ. Blood was drawn (six milliliters of peripheral blood) at each of two time points. The chain joins TRBV5-1 to TRBJ2-1; 11 positions agree with TRBD2. Here the sequenced sample was PBMCs, taken before or after stereotactic body radiation therapy (not recorded which). This receptor was identified in a donor over 45 with non-small cell lung cancer. The CDR3 is CASSLVVAGGPINSYNEQFF. The DNA for the CDR3 is TGCGCCAGCAGCTTGGTAGTAGCGGGAGGGCCAATAAATTCCTACAATGAGCAGTTCTTC. Full variable domain (rest looked up from reference TRBV5-1 and TRBJ2-1): KAGVTQTPRYLIKTRGQQVTLSCSPISGHRSVSWYQQTPGQGLQFLFEYFSETQRNKGNFPGRFSGRQFSNSRSEMNVSTLELGDSALYLCASSLVVAGGPINSYNEQFFGPGTRLTVL.